The 11 T cell receptor beta chains below all came from one sample that was sequenced in a study of cytomegalovirus exposure and HLA in healthy donors. In the PCR, 60 Vbeta and 13 Jbeta primers were used. Only in-frame clones appear in the TCRdb table, and some are missing; sequencing was by immunoSEQ multiplex PCR. The sample has roughly 54,000 clones, around 80% seen once; the top ten hold about 3%. Source material: PBMCs. These receptors originate from a man aged 50-59 years in good health and CMV-seronegative.

This clone has only a few counts. V gene TRBV7-2 combines with J gene TRBJ2-5; 9 positions match TRBD1. CDR1 is SGHTA, CDR2 FQGNSA, per germline. The V segment lost 2 bases and the J segment 5 bases; nucleotides outside the gene matches: 9. The CDR3 has 16 residues. CDR3 in DNA: TGTGCCAGCAGCTTAAGCATAGGACAGGGGATGGAGACCCAGTACTTC. Its protein product is CASSLSIGQGMETQYF.

In this sample, this clone turned up once. V and J are TRBV7-2 and TRBJ1-3; TRBD1 agrees at 9 bases. Germline V gene sequence: CDR1 SGHTA, CDR2 FQGNSA. The ends lost 5 bases at V and 3 bases at J; junction bases unmatched: 14. The CDR3 runs 18 residues. The CDR3 spells CASSTWGTGRIRGNTIYF. For the CDR3, the DNA is TGTGCCAGCAGCACCTGGGGGACAGGGAGAATTCGTGGAAACACCATATATTTT.

In nucleotides, the CDR3 is TGTGCCAGCTCACCACGCCGGACTAGCGGGGGCCTTTTGACCGGGGAGCTGTTTTTT. Amino acid sequence: CASSPRRTSGGLLTGELFF. The chain is built from TRBV18 and TRBJ2-2, with 13 bases identical to TRBD2. Germline CDR1 KGHSH, CDR2 LQKENI. The CDR3 contains 19 residues. The ends lost 1 base at V and 5 bases at J; junction bases unmatched: 10.

This clone has only one observation. V is TRBV6-1 and J is TRBJ2-1, with TRBD1 matching 9 bases. V trimming: 6 bases; J trimming: 4 bases; junction bases outside the gene matches: 7. Germline CDR1 and CDR2: MNHNS and SASEGT. The CDR3 extends over 15 amino acids. DNA for the CDR3: TGTGCCAGCAGGGGTCCCGGGACAGGGTACAATGAGCAGTTCTTC. Its translation is CASRGPGTGYNEQFF.

V and J are TRBV19 and TRBJ1-1; D is undetermined. The V gene's germline CDR1 is LNHDA and CDR2 SQIVND (reference sequence). The CDR3 totals 13 residues. V lost 6 bases, J lost 0 bases, and 8 bases lay in between. The CDR3 loop is CASSYQMNTEAFF. CDR3 DNA sequence: TGTGCCAGTAGCTACCAAATGAACACTGAAGCTTTCTTT.

The gene calls are TRBV6-5 and TRBJ2-1; 13 bases fit TRBD2. The V gene end was trimmed by 2 bases and the J gene end by 6 bases; junction bases not matched to a gene: 4. CDR3 length: 16 amino acids. CDR1 MNHEY and CDR2 SVGAGI come from the germline V gene. CDR3 nucleotide sequence: TGTGCCAGCAGTTACACTAGCGGGGGGGTTTCCAATGAGCAGTTCTTC. Residues: CASSYTSGGVSNEQFF.

In DNA form, the CDR3 reads TGCGCCAGCAGCTTGGATGGTAGCGGGGCAGATACGCAGTATTTT. Translating gives CASSLDGSGADTQYF. This sequence joins TRBV5-1 and TRBJ2-3, with 8 bases aligning to TRBD2. This CDR3 spans 15 amino acids. CDR1 is SGHRS, CDR2 YFSETQ, per germline. Trimming took 0 bases from V and 4 from J; bases not matched to a gene: 4. The complete variable domain, with remaining parts taken from reference TRBV5-1 and TRBJ2-3, reads KAGVTQTPRYLIKTRGQQVTLSCSPISGHRSVSWYQQTPGQGLQFLFEYFSETQRNKGNFPGRFSGRQFSNSRSEMNVSTLELGDSALYLCASSLDGSGADTQYFGPGTRLTVL.

V gene TRBV11-2 combines with J gene TRBJ1-2; 8 nucleotides agree with TRBD1. With 1 base clipped from V and 4 bases from J, the junction kept 11 bases outside the gene matches. Looked up from germline, CDR1 is SGHAT and CDR2 is FQNNGV. This CDR3 spans 17 amino acids. Written as DNA, the CDR3 is TGTGCCAGCAGCTTAGCCCCCAGGGGGCCCGTCGGCTATGGCTACACCTTC. Its translation: CASSLAPRGPVGYGYTF.

The V gene is TRBV7-8, the J gene TRBJ1-1; no reliable D call. Germline CDR1 and CDR2: SGHVS and FQNEAQ. The V gene lost 0 bases and the J gene lost 5 bases, with 10 bases spanning the gap. The CDR3 contains 14 residues. The DNA for the CDR3 is TGTGCCAGCAGCTTAGCTGTCCTGTTTACTGAAGCTTTCTTT. This gives the protein CASSLAVLFTEAFF.

The V call is TRBV28, the J call TRBJ1-4; D remains unclear. Germline V gene data show CDR1 as MDHEN and CDR2 as SYDVKM. The CDR3 totals 14 residues. Trimming took off 2 bases at V and 0 bases at J, with 4 bases between the two ends. Here the CDR3 reads CASSLRATNEKLFF. CDR3 DNA sequence: TGTGCCAGCAGTTTAAGAGCAACTAATGAAAAACTGTTTTTT.

The V gene is TRBV7-8, the J gene TRBJ1-6; 7 positions match TRBD1. Germline loops: CDR1 SGHVS, CDR2 FQNEAQ. The CDR3 runs 14 residues. Unmatched junction bases numbered 11, after V lost 4 bases and J lost 14 bases. Here the CDR3 DNA reads TGTGCCAGCAGCTCCGGGGACAGTTATTCTACCCTCCACTTT. Encoded protein: CASSSGDSYSTLHF.